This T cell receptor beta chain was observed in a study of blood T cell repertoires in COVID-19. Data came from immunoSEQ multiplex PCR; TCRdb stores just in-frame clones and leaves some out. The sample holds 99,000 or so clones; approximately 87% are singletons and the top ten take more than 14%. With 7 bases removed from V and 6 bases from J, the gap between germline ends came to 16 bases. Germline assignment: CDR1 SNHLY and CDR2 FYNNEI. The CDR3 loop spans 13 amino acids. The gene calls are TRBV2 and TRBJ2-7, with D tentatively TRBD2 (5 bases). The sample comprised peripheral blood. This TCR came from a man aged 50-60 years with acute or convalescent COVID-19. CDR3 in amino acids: CASTSSGSGEQYF. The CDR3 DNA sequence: TGTGCCAGCACCTCCTCGGGGTCTGGCGAGCAGTACTTC.